A selection of T cell receptor beta chains follows, all from one sample in a study of blood T cell repertoires in COVID-19. Assay: immunoSEQ multiplex PCR; the TCRdb copy retains only in-frame clones and omits some. Found here are a few hundred thousand clones, around nine tenths of them singletons; the top ten hold under 1.2%. Sequencing input: PBMCs or T cells enriched from blood (not recorded which). These receptors were collected from a woman between 25 and 40 years old who had been exposed to COVID-19. Both conserved end residues are part of each CDR3. The order of the fields is CDR3 protein, CDR3 DNA, J gene, V gene, D gene. A D gene is named only where the DNA matches it firmly.

CASIDPSQGVAKNIQYF	TGTGCCAGCATCGACCCCTCCCAGGGGGTAGCCAAAAACATTCAGTACTTC	TRBJ2-4	TRBV28	TRBD1
CASRTSGTDTQYF	TGTGCCAGCAGAACTAGCGGCACAGATACGCAGTATTTT	TRBJ2-3	TRBV6-5	TRBD2
CASSPGQGAWNEQFF	TGTGCCAGCAGCCCCGGACAGGGGGCCTGGAATGAGCAGTTCTTC	TRBJ2-1	TRBV7-7	TRBD1
CASSSGLAGPQETQYF	TGTGCCAGTTCCTCGGGACTAGCGGGACCCCAAGAGACCCAGTACTTC	TRBJ2-5	TRBV9	TRBD2
CASSQVSGRSYNEQFF	TGTGCCAGCAGCCAGGTTAGCGGGAGAAGCTACAATGAGCAGTTCTTC	TRBJ2-1	TRBV3-1/TRBV3-2	TRBD2
CASSPPGQGLYEQYF	TGTGCCAGCTCACCACCGGGACAGGGGTTATACGAGCAGTACTTC	TRBJ2-7	TRBV18	TRBD1
CASRARQGASGGYTF	TGTGCCAGTAGAGCCCGACAGGGGGCTAGTGGTGGCTACACCTTC	TRBJ1-2	TRBV19	TRBD1
CASSRDSSNYGYTF	TGTGCCAGCTCACGGGACAGCTCGAACTATGGCTACACCTTC	TRBJ1-2	TRBV18	TRBD1
CASSLALAGDADTQYF	TGCGCCAGCAGCTTGGCCCTAGCGGGAGACGCAGATACGCAGTATTTT	TRBJ2-3	TRBV5-1	TRBD2
CASRIQYQPQHF	TGTGCCAGCAGGATACAGTATCAGCCCCAGCATTTT	TRBJ1-5	TRBV28	NA
CASSYLTGGENNEQFF	TGTGCCAGCAGTTACCTAACAGGGGGCGAAAACAATGAGCAGTTCTTC	TRBJ2-1	TRBV6-5	TRBD1
CASSLGAGTGAYEQYF	TGTGCCAGCAGTTTAGGGGCCGGGACAGGGGCCTACGAGCAGTACTTC	TRBJ2-7	TRBV28	TRBD1
CASSPRTGRSYEQYF	TGTGCCAGCTCACCAAGGACAGGAAGATCCTACGAGCAGTACTTC	TRBJ2-7	TRBV18	TRBD1
CASSAGQGSYNEQFF	TGCGCCAGCAGCGCGGGACAGGGTTCCTACAATGAGCAGTTCTTC	TRBJ2-1	TRBV5-1	TRBD1
CASSLGGIPKGTEAFF	TGCGCCAGCAGCTTGGGCGGGATCCCTAAAGGTACTGAAGCTTTCTTT	TRBJ1-1	TRBV5-1	NA
CASSQGTGLTGELFF	TGTGCCAGCAGCCAGGGGACAGGGCTGACCGGGGAGCTGTTTTTT	TRBJ2-2	TRBV14	TRBD1
CASSLGDRGQYGYTF	TGTGCCAGCAGTCTGGGGGACAGGGGGCAGTATGGCTACACCTTC	TRBJ1-2	TRBV28	TRBD1